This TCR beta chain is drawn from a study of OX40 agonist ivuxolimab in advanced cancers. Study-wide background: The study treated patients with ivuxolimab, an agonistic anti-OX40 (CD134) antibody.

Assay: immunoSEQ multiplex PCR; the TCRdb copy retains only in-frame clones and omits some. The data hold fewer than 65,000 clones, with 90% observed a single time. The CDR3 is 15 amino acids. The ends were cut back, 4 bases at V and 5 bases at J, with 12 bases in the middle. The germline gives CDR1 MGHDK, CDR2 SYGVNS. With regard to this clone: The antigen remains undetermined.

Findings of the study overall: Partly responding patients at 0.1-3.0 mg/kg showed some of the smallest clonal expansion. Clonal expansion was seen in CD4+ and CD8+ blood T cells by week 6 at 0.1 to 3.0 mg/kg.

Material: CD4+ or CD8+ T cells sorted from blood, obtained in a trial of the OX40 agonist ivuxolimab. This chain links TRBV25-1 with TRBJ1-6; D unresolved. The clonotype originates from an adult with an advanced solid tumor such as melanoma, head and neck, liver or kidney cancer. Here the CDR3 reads CASSAQRTNNSPLHF. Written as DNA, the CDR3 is TGTGCCAGCAGTGCCCAACGGACCAATAATTCACCCCTCCACTTT.